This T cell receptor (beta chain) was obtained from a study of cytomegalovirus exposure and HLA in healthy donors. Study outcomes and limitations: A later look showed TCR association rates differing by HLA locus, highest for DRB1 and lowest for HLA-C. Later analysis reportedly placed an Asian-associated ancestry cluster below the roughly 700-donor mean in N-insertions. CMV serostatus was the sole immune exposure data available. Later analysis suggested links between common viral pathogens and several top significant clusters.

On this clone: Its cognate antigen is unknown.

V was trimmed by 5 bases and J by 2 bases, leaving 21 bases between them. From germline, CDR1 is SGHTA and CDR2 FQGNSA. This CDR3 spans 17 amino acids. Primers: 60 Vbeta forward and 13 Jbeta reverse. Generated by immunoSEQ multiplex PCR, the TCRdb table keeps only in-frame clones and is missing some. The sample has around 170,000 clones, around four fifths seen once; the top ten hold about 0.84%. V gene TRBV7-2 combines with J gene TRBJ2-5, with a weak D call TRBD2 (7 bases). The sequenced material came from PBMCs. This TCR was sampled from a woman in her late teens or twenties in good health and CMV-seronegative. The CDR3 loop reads CASSPNTGRGLQETQYF. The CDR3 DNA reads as TGTGCCAGCAGCCCAAATACAGGGAGGGGTTTACAAGAGACCCAGTACTTC.